The TCR beta chain described here comes from a study of Graves' ophthalmopathy and Graves' hyperthyroidism listed by TCRdb under 2018. With regard to the full study: Peripheral blood samples were taken at the time of initial diagnosis, before any treatment was given. The study used signatures of the TCR beta repertoire to tell Graves' ophthalmopathy apart from Graves' hyperthyroidism and to predict which patients would progress to ophthalmopathy. In total, 120 to 150 blood samples were TCR-sequenced: under 45 ophthalmopathy, 80 or so hyperthyroidism and roughly 17 hyperthyroidism-to-ophthalmopathy patients. To explore V-J signatures distinguishing ophthalmopathy from hyperthyroidism, a discovery set of 100 patients (roughly 45 ophthalmopathy, around 55 stable hyperthyroidism) was enrolled. The independent validation cohort included under 20 hyperthyroidism patients plus 17 patients who later progressed from hyperthyroidism to ophthalmopathy. In five or six hyperthyroidism patients, T-cell repertoires of thyroid tissue and blood were compared. Once sampling was done, hyperthyroidism patients were given methimazole at a starting dose of 30 mg daily, while ophthalmopathy patients were given high-dose intravenous methylprednisolone. The approximately 95 discovery patients were divided at random into training and test sets in a 7:3 ratio.

Its CDR3 holds 19 amino acids, cysteine through phenylalanine. Only the CDR3 DNA stays, 57 bases, in frame from base 1. The germline V end is reduced by 3 bases and the J end by 4 bases; junction bases left unmatched: 10. Looking up the germline V gene yields CDR1 KGHSH and CDR2 LQKENI. For repertoire sequencing, TCR beta CDR3 regions were amplified from RNA transcripts. The first round of RT-PCR was done with HTBI primers and the Qiagen OneStep RT-PCR kit, and was followed by a second round of multiplex PCR, then size selection and purification. The libraries underwent paired-end sequencing with 100 bp reads on an Illumina HiSeq2000. The authors processed their data as follows. SOAPnuke was used to process the reads, removing any read that contained adapters or uncalled bases, had a mean Phred below 15, or lacked an exact match to the constant primer or identifier. COPE v1.2.5 was used to merge high-quality paired reads. Unique nucleotide sequences were defined as clonotypes and aligned to IMGT TRB V, D and J references using MiTCR v1.1. Analysis was restricted to V-J combinations with a frequency above 0.0001, which covered roughly 99% of repertoires. A TCR clonal expansion and chaos score per V-J combination was defined as the ratio of F50 clonal expansion to chaos observed in the TCRdist matrix. Features were reduced by Welch's t-statistics and random forest to about a dozen V-J combinations, which fed a naive Bayes classifier. The Morisita-Horn index was used to measure how similar the thyroid and blood repertoires were. TCRdb applied fastp at Q25 and MiXCR to the public reads, then kept only in-frame beta chains. CDR3 protein duplicates are merged, each entry listing the most common genes and DNA. TCRdb's processing, not the study's, gives the V and J calls here. This sample gives 360,000 or so distinct CDR3 sequences in total; about a sixth of them show up just once. About 1.6% of the sample is taken by the ten largest.

What the research found in general, with its limitations: In validation, the model predicted ophthalmopathy progression with about 70% sensitivity and 72.22% specificity; more than ten predicted patients were CT-confirmed with GO in a median of around 6 months. Sample size was not predetermined statistically, and investigators were not blinded to group allocation. In cross-validation, the 13-signature model distinguished ophthalmopathy from stable hyperthyroidism with approximately 90% sensitivity and around 81% specificity, and in the test set the corresponding values were approximately 80% and 75%. Most expanded thyroid clonotypes with a frequency above 0.001 also appeared in blood, which suggests that blood repertoires may reflect the immune response in the thyroid.

The ophthalmopathy patients had moderately to severely active disease, with a Clinical Activity Score of 3 or higher, a NOSPECS grade of 4 or higher, and a disease duration of less than 3 months. Patients with other autoimmune diseases, uncontrolled infections, pregnancy or lactation were excluded. Clinical symptoms, serum thyroxine, TRAb, thyroid ultrasound and orbital computed tomography were used for diagnosis. Ficoll-Paque density gradient centrifugation was used to isolate PBMCs from about 9.4 ml of fresh peripheral blood. Total RNA was extracted using Trizol reagent, and RNA quality was checked on an Agilent 2100 Bioanalyzer. A remark on this clonotype: The antigen it recognizes is unknown. Within one base of it there is no much larger clone, and no base qualities were kept.

The V and J genes are TRBV18 and TRBJ2-2, with 14 bases matching TRBD2. The receptor was isolated from a young woman with Graves' ophthalmopathy. Donor details come from another sample of the same person, matched by shared clones. The sequencing sample was made of peripheral blood. The DNA sequence is given as TGTGCCAGCTCACCTCTCGACCTGGGACTAGCGGGAGTCACCGGGGAGCTGTTTTTT. This codes for CASSPLDLGLAGVTGELFF. This CDR3, with the reference TRBV18 and TRBJ2-2 proteins standing in past its ends, gives the full variable domain NAGVMQNPRHLVRRRGQEARLRCSPMKGHSHVYWYRQLPEEGLKFMVYLQKENIIDESGMPKERFSAEFPKEGPSILRIQQVVRGDSAAYFCASSPLDLGLAGVTGELFFGEGSRLTVL.